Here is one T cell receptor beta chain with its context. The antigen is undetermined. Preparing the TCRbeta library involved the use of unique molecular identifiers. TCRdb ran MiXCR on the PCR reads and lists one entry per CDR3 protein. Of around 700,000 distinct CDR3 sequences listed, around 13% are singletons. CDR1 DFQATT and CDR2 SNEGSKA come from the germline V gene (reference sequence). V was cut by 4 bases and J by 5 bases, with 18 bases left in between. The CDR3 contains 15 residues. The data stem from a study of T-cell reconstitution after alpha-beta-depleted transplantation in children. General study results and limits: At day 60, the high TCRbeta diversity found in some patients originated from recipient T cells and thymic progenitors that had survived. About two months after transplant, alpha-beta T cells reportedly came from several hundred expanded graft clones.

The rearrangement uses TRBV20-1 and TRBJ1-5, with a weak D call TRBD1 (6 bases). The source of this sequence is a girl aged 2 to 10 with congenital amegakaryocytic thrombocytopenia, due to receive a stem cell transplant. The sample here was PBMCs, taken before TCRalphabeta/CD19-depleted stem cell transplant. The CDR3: CSAKVMEGVDQPQHF. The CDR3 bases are TGCAGTGCTAAAGTAATGGAGGGGGTCGATCAGCCCCAGCATTTT.